This TCR beta chain derives from a study of blood T cells in healthy people across ages. Together with a sample-barcoded 5' primer, a J-beta primer mix was included in a second PCR lasting about 7 to 12 cycles. TCRdb re-derived calls from the 5' RACE reads in MiXCR, one entry per CDR3 protein. Of about 1.5 million distinct CDR3 sequences in the sample, 35% to 45% were seen once. The sequenced material came from blood. This TCR derives from a woman aged 18-35 years in good health.

In nucleotides, the CDR3 is TGTGCCAGCGGGGATGAGGGGACAGGGATCAATGAGCAGTTCTTC. Encoded protein: CASGDEGTGINEQFF. The chain links TRBV2 to TRBJ2-1, with 9 bases identical to TRBD1. The J segment lost 6 bases and the V segment lost 8 bases, leaving 11 bases of the junction unmatched. Germline loops: CDR1 SNHLY, CDR2 FYNNEI. This CDR3 region has 15 residues.